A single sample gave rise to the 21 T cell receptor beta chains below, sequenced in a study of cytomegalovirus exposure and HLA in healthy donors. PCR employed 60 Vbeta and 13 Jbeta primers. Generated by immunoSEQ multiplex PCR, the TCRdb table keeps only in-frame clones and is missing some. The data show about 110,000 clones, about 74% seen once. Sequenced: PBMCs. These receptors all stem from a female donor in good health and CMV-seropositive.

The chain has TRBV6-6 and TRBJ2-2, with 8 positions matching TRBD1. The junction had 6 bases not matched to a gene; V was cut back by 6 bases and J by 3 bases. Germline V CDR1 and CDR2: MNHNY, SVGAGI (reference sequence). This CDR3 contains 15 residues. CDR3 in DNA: TGTGCCAGCAGACACCGACAGGGGTACACCGGGGAGCTGTTTTTT. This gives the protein CASRHRQGYTGELFF.

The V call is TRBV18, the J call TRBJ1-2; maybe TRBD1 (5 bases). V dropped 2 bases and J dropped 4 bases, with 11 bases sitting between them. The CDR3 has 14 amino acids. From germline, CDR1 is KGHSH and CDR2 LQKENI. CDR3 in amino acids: CASSPLDNAYGYTF. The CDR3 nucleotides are TGTGCCAGCTCACCATTGGACAACGCCTATGGCTACACCTTC.

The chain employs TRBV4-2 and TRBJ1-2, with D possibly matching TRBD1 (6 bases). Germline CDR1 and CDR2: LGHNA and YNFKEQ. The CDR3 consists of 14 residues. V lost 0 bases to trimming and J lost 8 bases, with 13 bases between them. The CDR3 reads CASSQDRGIQGYTF. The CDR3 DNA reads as TGTGCCAGCAGCCAAGATAGGGGGATCCAGGGCTACACCTTC.

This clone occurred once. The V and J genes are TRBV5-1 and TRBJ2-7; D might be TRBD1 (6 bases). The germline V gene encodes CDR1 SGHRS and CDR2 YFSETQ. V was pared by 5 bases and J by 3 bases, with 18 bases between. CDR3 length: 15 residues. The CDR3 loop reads CASSLIGNRDYEQYF. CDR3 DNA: TGCGCCAGCAGTCTGATCGGTAACAGGGACTACGAGCAGTACTTC.

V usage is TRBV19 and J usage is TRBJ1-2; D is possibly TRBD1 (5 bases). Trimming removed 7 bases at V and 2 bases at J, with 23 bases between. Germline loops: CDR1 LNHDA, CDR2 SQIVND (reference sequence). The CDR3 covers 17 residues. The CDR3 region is CASTSTGRGDKNYGYTF. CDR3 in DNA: TGTGCCAGTACCTCCACCGGTCGGGGGGATAAGAACTATGGCTACACCTTC.

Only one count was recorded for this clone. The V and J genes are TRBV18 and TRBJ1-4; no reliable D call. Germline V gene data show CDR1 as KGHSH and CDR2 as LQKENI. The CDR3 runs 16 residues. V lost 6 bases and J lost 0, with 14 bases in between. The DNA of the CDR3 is TGTGCCAGCTCCTCGGCTAACAGAGCAACTAATGAAAAACTGTTTTTT. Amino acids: CASSSANRATNEKLFF.

The CDR3 loop is CASSSQVGDTQYF. The CDR3 DNA reads as TGTGCCAGCAGCTCCCAGGTTGGAGATACGCAGTATTTT. The chain links TRBV7-2 to TRBJ2-3; D not resolved. Germline lookup yields CDR1 SGHTA and CDR2 FQGNSA. The CDR3 has 13 amino acids. V was pared by 4 bases and J by 5 bases, with 10 bases between. Full variable domain (missing parts from reference TRBV7-2 and TRBJ2-3): GAGVSQSPSNKVTEKGKDVELRCDPISGHTALYWYRQSLGQGLEFLIYFQGNSAPDKSGLPSDRFSAERTGGSVSTLTIQRTQQEDSAVYLCASSSQVGDTQYFGPGTRLTVL.

CDR3 nucleotides: TGCAGTGCACACCCTAGCTCCGAAGCTTTCTTT. This sequence encodes CSAHPSSEAFF. This sequence joins TRBV20-1 and TRBJ1-1; D is ambiguous. Germline V gene data show CDR1 as DFQATT and CDR2 as SNEGSKA (reference sequence). The V end was cut by 6 bases, the J end by 8 bases, with 13 bases between. There are 11 residues in the CDR3.

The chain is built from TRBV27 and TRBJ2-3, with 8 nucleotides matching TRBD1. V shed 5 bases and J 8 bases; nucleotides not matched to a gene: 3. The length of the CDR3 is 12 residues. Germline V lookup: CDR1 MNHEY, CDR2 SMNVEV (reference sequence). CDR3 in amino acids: CASSATGVTQYF. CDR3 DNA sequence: TGTGCCAGCAGTGCGACAGGGGTTACGCAGTATTTT.

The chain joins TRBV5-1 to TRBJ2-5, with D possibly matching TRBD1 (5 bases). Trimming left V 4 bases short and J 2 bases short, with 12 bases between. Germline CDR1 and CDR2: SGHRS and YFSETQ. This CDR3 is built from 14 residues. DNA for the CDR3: TGCGCCAGCAGCACAGGTCGGGCTCAAGAGACCCAGTACTTC. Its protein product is CASSTGRAQETQYF.

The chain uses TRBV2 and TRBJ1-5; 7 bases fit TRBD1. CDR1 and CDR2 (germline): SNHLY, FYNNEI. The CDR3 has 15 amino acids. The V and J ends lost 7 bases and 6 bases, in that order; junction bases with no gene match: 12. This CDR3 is CASKNTGAPGQPQHF. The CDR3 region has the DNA TGTGCCAGCAAAAACACAGGGGCCCCAGGTCAGCCCCAGCATTTT. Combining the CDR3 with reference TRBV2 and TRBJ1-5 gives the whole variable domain EPEVTQTPSHQVTQMGQEVILRCVPISNHLYFYWYRQILGQKVEFLVSFYNNEISEKSEIFDDQFSVERPDGSNFTLKIRSTKLEDSAMYFCASKNTGAPGQPQHFGDGTRLSIL.

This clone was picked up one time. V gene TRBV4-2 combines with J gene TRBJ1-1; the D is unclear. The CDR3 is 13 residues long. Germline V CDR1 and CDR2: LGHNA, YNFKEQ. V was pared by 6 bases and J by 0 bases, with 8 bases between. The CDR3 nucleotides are TGTGCCAGCAGTCGCAGTCTGAACACTGAAGCTTTCTTT. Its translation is CASSRSLNTEAFF.

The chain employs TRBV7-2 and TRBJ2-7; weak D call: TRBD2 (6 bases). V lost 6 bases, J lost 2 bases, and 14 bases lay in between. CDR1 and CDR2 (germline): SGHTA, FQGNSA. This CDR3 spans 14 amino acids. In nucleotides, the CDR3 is TGTGCCAGCAGTTCGGACGGGGGACCCTACGAGCAGTACTTC. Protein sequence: CASSSDGGPYEQYF.

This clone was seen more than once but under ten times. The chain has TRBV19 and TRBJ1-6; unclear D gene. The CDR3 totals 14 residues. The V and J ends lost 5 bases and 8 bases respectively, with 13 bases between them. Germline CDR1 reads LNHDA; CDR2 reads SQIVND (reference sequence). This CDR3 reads CASSVATRYSPLHF. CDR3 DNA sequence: TGTGCCAGTAGTGTGGCGACACGGTATTCACCCCTCCACTTT.

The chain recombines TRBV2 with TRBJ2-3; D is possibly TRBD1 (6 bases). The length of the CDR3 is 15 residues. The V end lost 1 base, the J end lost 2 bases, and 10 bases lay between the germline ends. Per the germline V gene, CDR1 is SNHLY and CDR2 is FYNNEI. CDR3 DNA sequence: TGTGCCAGCAGTGAAGGCCAGGGGAACACAGATACGCAGTATTTT. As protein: CASSEGQGNTDTQYF.

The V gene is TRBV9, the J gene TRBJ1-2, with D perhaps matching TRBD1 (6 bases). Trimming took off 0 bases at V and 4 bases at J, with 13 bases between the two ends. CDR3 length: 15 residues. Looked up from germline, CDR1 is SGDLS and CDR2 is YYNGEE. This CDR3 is CASSVAQTGPYGYTF. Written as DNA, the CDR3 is TGTGCCAGCAGCGTAGCCCAGACAGGACCCTATGGCTACACCTTC.

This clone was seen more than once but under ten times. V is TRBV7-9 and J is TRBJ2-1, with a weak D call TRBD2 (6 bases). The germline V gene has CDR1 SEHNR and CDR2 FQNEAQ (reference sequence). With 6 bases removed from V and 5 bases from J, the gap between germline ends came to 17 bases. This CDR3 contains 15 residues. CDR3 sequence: CASSSRGYSNNEQFF. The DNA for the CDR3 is TGTGCCAGCAGTTCCCGGGGGTATTCCAACAATGAGCAGTTCTTC.

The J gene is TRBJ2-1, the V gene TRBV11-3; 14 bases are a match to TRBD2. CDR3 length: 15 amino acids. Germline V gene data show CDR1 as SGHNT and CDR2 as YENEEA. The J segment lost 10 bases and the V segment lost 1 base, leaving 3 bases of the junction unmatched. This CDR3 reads CASSLGRLAGGEQFF. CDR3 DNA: TGTGCCAGCAGCTTAGGAAGACTAGCGGGGGGGGAGCAGTTCTTC.

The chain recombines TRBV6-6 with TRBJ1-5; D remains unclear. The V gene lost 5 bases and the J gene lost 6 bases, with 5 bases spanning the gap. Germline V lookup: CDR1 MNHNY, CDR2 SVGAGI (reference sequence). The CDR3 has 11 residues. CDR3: CASSLSQPQHF. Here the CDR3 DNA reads TGTGCCAGCAGTCTAAGTCAGCCCCAGCATTTT.

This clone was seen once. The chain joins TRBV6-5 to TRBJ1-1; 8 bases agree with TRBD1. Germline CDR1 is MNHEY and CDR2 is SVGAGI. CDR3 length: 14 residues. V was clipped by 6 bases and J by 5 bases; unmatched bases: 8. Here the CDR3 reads CASRQDRVRTEAFF. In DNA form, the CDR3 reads TGTGCCAGCAGACAGGACAGGGTGAGGACTGAAGCTTTCTTT.

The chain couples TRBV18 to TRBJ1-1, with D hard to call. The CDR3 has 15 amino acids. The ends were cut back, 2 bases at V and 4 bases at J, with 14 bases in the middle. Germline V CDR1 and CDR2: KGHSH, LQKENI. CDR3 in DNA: TGTGCCAGCTCACCATCCGAGGGAGGGAGCACTGAAGCTTTCTTT. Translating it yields CASSPSEGGSTEAFF.